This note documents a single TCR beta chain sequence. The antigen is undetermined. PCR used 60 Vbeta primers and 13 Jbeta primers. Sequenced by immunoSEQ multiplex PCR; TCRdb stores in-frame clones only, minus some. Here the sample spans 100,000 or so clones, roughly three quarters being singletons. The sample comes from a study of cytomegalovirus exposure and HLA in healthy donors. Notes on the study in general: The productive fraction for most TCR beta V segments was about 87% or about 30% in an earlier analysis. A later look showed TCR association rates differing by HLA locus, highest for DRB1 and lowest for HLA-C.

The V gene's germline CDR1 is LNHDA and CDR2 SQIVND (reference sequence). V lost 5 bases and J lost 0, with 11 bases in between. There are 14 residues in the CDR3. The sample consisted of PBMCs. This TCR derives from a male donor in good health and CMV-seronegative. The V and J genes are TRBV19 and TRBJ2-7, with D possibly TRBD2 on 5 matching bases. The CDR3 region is CASSPRAASYEQYF. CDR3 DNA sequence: TGTGCCAGTAGTCCGAGGGCAGCCTCCTACGAGCAGTACTTC.